In this sample, the clone carrying this T cell receptor (beta chain) turned up a few times. Its antigen is unknown. Reverse transcription of all isolated RNA meant that expressed TCRB transcripts were sequenced. Assay used: immunoSEQ multiplex PCR; TCRdb lists only in-frame clones, some missing. Of 500,000 to 800,000 clones in the sample, around 12% were seen once. The data derive from a study of beta chain features in type 1 diabetes. Germline lookup yields CDR1 SGHAT and CDR2 FQDESV (reference sequence). This CDR3 has 15 residues. V shed 5 bases and J shed 4 bases, with 17 bases lying between them. Study-level results: In all four CD4+ subsets, TCRB CDR3 length was significantly, moderately reduced in type 1 diabetes.

The sequence derives from a man aged 25-45 years with type 1 diabetes. This chain joins TRBV11-1 and TRBJ1-2, with D tentatively TRBD1 (6 bases). The specimen sequenced was naive CD4+ T cells from blood. The DNA for the CDR3 is TGTGCCAGCAGCGAGAACAGGGAGTTCGGCTATGGCTACACCTTC. Translation: CASSENREFGYGYTF.